This T cell receptor beta chain stems from a study of blood T cell repertoires in COVID-19. Study-level background: The United States, Italy and Spain supplied acute and convalescent COVID-19 samples. T cells, B-cell-depleted T cells, or PBMCs supplied cDNA or gDNA.

In the original processing: Counts of nucleated cells, estimated from reference gene primer amplification, were obtained. Method: immunoSEQ multiplex PCR; TCRdb's copy keeps in-frame clones and lacks some. The V and J calls and clone size were taken over from that table, and D and trimming were inferred from the DNA. Among around 130,000 clones listed, about nine tenths were seen once. During active infection, Seattle patients enrolled and were then monitored through disease. V lost 4 bases and J lost 4, with 16 bases in between. The germline CDR1 and CDR2 sequences are MNHEY and SVGAGI. CDR3 length: 15 amino acids.

Sequencing input: peripheral blood. The gene calls are TRBV6-5 and TRBJ2-5; a weak D match, TRBD1 (5 bases). The receptor was derived from a human donor with COVID-19, enrolled during active disease. The donor label of this sample is uncertain. CDR3 sequence reads: CASSLGRAIPETQYF. The CDR3 DNA sequence: TGTGCCAGCAGTTTGGGCAGGGCAATCCCAGAGACCCAGTACTTC.